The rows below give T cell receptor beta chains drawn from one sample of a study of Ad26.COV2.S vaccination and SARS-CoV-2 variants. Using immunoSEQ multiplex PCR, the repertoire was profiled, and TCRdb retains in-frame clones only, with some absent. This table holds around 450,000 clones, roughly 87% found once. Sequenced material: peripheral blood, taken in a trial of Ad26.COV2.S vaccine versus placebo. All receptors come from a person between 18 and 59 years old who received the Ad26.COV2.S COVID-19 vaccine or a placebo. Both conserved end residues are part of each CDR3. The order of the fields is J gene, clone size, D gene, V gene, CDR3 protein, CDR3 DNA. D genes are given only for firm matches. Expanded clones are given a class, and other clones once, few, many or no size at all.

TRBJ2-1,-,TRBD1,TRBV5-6,CASSFGTVNNEQFF,TGTGCCAGCAGTTTTGGGACAGTGAACAATGAGCAGTTCTTC
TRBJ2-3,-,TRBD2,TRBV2,CASRRGIAGGPDTQYF,TGTGCCAGCAGGCGGGGAATAGCGGGAGGGCCAGATACGCAGTATTTT
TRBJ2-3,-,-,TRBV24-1,CATSDQTGATDTQYF,TGTGCCACCAGTGATCAGACGGGAGCCACAGATACGCAGTATTTT
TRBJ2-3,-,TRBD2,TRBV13,CASSHRTRIADTQYF,TGTGCCAGCAGCCACAGGACTAGGATAGCAGATACGCAGTATTTT
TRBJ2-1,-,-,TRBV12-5,CASGLSGPAGEQFF,TGTGCTAGTGGTTTGAGCGGCCCGGCGGGTGAGCAGTTCTTC
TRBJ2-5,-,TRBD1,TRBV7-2,CASSLGTGYWQTQYF,TGTGCCAGCAGCTTAGGGACAGGGTACTGGCAGACCCAGTACTTC
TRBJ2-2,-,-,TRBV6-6,CASSYGGPGELFF,TGTGCCAGCAGTTATGGTGGTCCCGGGGAGCTGTTTTTT
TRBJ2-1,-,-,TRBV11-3,CASSLDGPGGNEQFF,TGTGCCAGCAGCTTAGATGGGCCAGGGGGGAATGAGCAGTTCTTC
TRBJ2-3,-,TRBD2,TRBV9,CASSLPDASGRGTDTQYF,TGTGCCAGCAGCCTCCCCGACGCTAGCGGGAGGGGCACAGATACGCAGTATTTT
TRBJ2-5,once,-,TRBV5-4,CASSLARQLETQYF,TGTGCCAGCAGCTTGGCCAGGCAGTTGGAGACCCAGTACTTC
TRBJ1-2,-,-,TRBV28,CASTAFPGINYGYTF,TGTGCCAGCACGGCCTTCCCAGGGATTAACTATGGCTACACCTTC
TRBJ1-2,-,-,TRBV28,CASSLLSFGYTF,TGTGCCAGCAGTTTATTGAGTTTCGGCTACACCTTC
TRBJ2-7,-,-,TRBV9,CASSVGLAKYEQYF,TGTGCCAGCAGCGTAGGCCTAGCGAAGTACGAGCAGTACTTC
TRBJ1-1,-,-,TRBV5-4,CASSLTGRMNTEAFF,TGTGCCAGCAGCTTGACAGGGAGAATGAACACTGAAGCTTTCTTT
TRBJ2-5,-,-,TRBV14,CASSLRGRETQYF,TGTGCCAGCAGCCTTCGGGGTAGAGAGACCCAGTACTTC
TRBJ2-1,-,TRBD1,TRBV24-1,CATSGFRGQGYNEQFF,TGTGCCACCAGTGGTTTCAGGGGGCAAGGTTACAATGAGCAGTTCTTC
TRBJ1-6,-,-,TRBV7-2,CASSLTVHNSPLHF,TGTGCCAGCAGCTTAACAGTGCATAATTCACCCCTCCACTTT
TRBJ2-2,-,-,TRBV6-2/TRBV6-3,CASSPLTLGTGELFF,TGTGCCAGCAGTCCCCTCACCCTGGGGACCGGGGAGCTGTTTTTT
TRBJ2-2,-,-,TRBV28,CASSLFWAGELFF,TGTGCCAGCAGCCTATTCTGGGCCGGGGAGCTGTTTTTT
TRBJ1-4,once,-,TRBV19,CASSIRGGDEKLFF,TGTGCCAGTAGTATACGGGGCGGGGATGAAAAACTGTTTTTT
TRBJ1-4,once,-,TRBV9,CASSVDPGRGNEKLFF,TGTGCCAGCAGCGTAGACCCCGGTCGAGGTAATGAAAAACTGTTTTTT
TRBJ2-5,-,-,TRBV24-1,CATSERGRETQYF,TGTGCCACCAGTGAGCGGGGAAGAGAGACCCAGTACTTC
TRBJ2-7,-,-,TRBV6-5,CASSYRGGSSYEQYF,TGTGCCAGCAGTTACCGTGGCGGTAGCTCCTACGAGCAGTACTTC
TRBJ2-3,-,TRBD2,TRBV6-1,CASSDGSGGHTDTQYF,TGTGCCAGCAGTGATGGAAGCGGGGGCCACACAGATACGCAGTATTTT
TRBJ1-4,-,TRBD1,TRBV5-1,CASSPEGGQIGKLFF,TGCGCCAGCAGCCCGGAAGGGGGCCAGATTGGAAAACTGTTTTTT
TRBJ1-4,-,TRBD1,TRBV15,CATSPGTATNEKLFF,TGTGCCACCAGCCCCGGGACAGCAACTAATGAAAAACTGTTTTTT
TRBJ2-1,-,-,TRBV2,CASREHRDNEQFF,TGTGCCAGCAGAGAGCACAGGGACAATGAGCAGTTCTTC
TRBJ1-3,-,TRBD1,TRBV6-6,CASGQGWTGNTIYF,TGTGCCAGCGGACAGGGGTGGACTGGAAACACCATATATTTT
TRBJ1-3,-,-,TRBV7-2,CASSPQTGLSGNTIYF,TGTGCCAGCAGCCCTCAGACGGGACTCTCTGGAAACACCATATATTTT
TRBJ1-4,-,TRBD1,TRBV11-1,CASSVGQGNEKLFF,TGTGCCAGCAGCGTCGGACAGGGGAATGAAAAACTGTTTTTT
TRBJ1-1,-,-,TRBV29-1,CSVSQGTNTEAFF,TGCAGCGTTTCACAGGGAACGAACACTGAAGCTTTCTTT
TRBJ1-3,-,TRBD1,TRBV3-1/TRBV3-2,CASSPRDRGNTIYF,TGTGCCAGCAGCCCCCGGGACAGGGGAAACACCATATATTTT
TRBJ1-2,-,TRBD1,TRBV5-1,CASSPGQGTYGYTF,TGCGCCAGCAGCCCGGGACAGGGGACCTATGGCTACACCTTC
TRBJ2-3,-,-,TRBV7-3,CASSFTSGYADTQYF,TGTGCCAGCAGCTTTACCAGCGGATACGCAGATACGCAGTATTTT
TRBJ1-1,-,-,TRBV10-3,CAISESQGSRTEAFF,TGTGCCATCAGTGAGTCGCAGGGTAGTAGAACTGAAGCTTTCTTT
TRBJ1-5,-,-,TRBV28,CGGGKFNQPQHF,TGCGGGGGGGGCAAGTTCAATCAGCCCCAGCATTTT
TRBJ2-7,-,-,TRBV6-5,CASRNRAYEQYF,TGTGCCAGCAGGAACAGAGCCTACGAGCAGTACTTC
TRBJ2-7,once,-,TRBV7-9,CASSLRQNSYEQYF,TGTGCCAGCAGCTTAAGACAGAACTCCTACGAGCAGTACTTC
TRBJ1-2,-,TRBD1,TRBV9,CASSKGAGTGNYGYTF,TGTGCCAGCAGCAAAGGGGCAGGGACAGGGAACTATGGCTACACCTTC
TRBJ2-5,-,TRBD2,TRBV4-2,CASSQGVAGRRETQYF,TGTGCCAGCAGCCAAGGAGTAGCGGGTCGGAGGGAGACCCAGTACTTC
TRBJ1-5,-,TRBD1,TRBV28,CASSLGRRGLGQPQHF,TGTGCCAGCAGTTTGGGTCGCAGGGGGCTTGGTCAGCCCCAGCATTTT
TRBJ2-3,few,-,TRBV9,CASSVFVGYASTDTQYF,TGTGCCAGCAGCGTTTTTGTTGGTTATGCTAGCACAGATACGCAGTATTTT